The clone carrying this T cell receptor beta chain appeared many times. RNA transcripts served as the template for amplifying TCR beta CDR3 regions. With the HTBI primer set, the TCR CDR3 went through a first round of RT-PCR. TCRdb analysed the multiplex PCR reads with MiXCR anew, one entry per CDR3 protein. This sample has around 200,000 distinct CDR3 sequences, with 18% found just once. Researchers barred patients who had uncontrolled infection, other autoimmune disease, pregnancy or lactation. The PBMCs had their origin in approximately 10 ml of fresh peripheral blood. This entry belongs to a study of T cells in Graves' hyperthyroidism and ophthalmopathy. The germline CDR1 and CDR2 sequences are MNHEY and SVGEGT. CDR3 length: 16 residues. V lost 2 bases and J lost 6; bases outside the gene matches: 6.

J is TRBJ2-2 and V is TRBV6-2 or TRBV6-3; 10 nucleotides match TRBD2. The sequencing sample was made of blood. This clonotype originated in a man aged 40-49 years with Graves' hyperthyroidism. CDR3 sequence reads: CASSYDLAGVAGELFF. The CDR3 DNA sequence: TGTGCCAGCAGTTACGATCTAGCGGGGGTCGCCGGGGAGCTGTTTTTT.